A single sample is the source of the 2 T cell receptor beta chains below, sequenced in a study of human T cells and chemical hapten exposure. TCRdb re-analysed the 5' RACE reads in MiXCR, keeping a single row per CDR3 protein. The sample records about 140,000 distinct CDR3 sequences, around 4% being singletons. Extraction yielded total RNA from whole blood (unfractionated). Every receptor here comes from a female donor in good health.

This clonotype showed up many times. The CDR3 sequence is CASSPAIRQGRDTEAFF. DNA of the CDR3: TGCGCCAGCAGCCCTGCAATACGACAGGGACGGGACACTGAAGCTTTCTTT. The chain links TRBV5-1 to TRBJ1-1; 7 nucleotides align to TRBD1. This CDR3 contains 17 residues. CDR1 and CDR2 (germline): SGHRS, YFSETQ. V lost 4 bases to trimming and J lost 3 bases; unmatched junction nucleotides: 15.

In its sample, this clonotype was seen many times. The chain employs TRBV20-1 and TRBJ2-3; D is uncertain. This CDR3 comprises 11 residues. Trimming cost V 7 bases and J 1 base, with 6 bases left between them. CDR1 DFQATT and CDR2 SNEGSKA come from the germline V gene (reference sequence). Here the CDR3 reads CSGRRTDTQYF. In DNA, the CDR3 is TGCAGTGGCAGACGCACAGATACGCAGTATTTT.